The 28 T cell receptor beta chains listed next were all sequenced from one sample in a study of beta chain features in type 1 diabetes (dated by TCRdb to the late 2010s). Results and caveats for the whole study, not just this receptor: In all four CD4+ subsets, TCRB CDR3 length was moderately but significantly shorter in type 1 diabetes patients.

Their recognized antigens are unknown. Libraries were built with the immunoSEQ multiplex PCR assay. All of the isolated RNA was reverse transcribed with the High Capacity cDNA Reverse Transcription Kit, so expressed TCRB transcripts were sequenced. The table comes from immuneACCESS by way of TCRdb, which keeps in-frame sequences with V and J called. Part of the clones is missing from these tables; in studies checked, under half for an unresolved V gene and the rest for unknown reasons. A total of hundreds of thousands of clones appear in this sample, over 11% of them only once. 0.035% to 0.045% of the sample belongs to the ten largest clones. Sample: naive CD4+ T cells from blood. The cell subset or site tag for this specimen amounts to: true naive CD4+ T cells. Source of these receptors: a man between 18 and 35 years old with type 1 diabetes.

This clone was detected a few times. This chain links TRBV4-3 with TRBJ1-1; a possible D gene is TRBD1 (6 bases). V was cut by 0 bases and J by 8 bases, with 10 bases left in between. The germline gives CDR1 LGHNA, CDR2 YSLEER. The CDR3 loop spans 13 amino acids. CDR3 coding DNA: TGCGCCAGCAGCCAAGAGTGGGGGCGGGAAGCTTTCTTT. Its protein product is CASSQEWGREAFF.

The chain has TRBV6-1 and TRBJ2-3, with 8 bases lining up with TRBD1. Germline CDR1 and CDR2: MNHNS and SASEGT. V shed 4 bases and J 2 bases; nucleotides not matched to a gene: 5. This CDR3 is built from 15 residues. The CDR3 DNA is TGTGCCAGCAGTGGGGGGCAGGGGGCCACAGATACGCAGTATTTT. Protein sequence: CASSGGQGATDTQYF.

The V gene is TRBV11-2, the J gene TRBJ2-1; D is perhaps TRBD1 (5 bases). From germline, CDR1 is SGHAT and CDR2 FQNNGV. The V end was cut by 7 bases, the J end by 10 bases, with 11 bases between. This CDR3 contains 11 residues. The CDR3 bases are TGTGCCAGCACCCGGACATTCGAGCAGTTCTTC. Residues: CASTRTFEQFF.

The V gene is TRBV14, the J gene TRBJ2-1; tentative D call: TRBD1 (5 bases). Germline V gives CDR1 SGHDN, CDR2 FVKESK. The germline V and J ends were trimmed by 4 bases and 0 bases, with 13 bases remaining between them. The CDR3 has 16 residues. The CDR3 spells CASSRTTVSSYNEQFF. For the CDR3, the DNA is TGTGCCAGCAGCCGTACGACAGTGAGCTCCTACAATGAGCAGTTCTTC. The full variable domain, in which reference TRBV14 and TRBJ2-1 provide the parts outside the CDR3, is EAGVTQFPSHSVIEKGQTVTLRCDPISGHDNLYWYRRVMGKEIKFLLHFVKESKQDESGMPNNRFLAERTGGTYSTLKVQPAELEDSGVYFCASSRTTVSSYNEQFFGPGTRLTVL.

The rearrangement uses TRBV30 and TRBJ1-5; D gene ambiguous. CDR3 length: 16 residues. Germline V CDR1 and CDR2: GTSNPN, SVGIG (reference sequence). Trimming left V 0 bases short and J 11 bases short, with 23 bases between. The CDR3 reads CAWSVPGKGNETAQHF. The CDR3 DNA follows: TGTGCCTGGAGTGTACCCGGGAAAGGGAACGAGACGGCCCAGCATTTT.

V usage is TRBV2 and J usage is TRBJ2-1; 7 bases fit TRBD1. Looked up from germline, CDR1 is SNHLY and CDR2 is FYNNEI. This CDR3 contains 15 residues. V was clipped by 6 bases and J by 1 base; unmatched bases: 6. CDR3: CASRKDRESYNEQFF. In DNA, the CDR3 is TGTGCCAGCAGGAAAGACAGGGAATCCTACAATGAGCAGTTCTTC.

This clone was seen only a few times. CDR3 sequence (DNA): TGTGCTAGTGGTTCCCCACAGGGGGCGGGAATCGAGACCCAGTACTTC. Amino acids: CASGSPQGAGIETQYF. The V gene is TRBV12-5, the J gene TRBJ2-5; 9 bases are a match to TRBD1. V lost 4 bases and J lost 5; bases outside the gene matches: 11. This CDR3 is 16 amino acids long. Germline CDR1 LGHNT, CDR2 FRNRAP. Combining the CDR3 with reference TRBV12-5 and TRBJ2-5 gives the whole variable domain DARVTQTPRHKVTEMGQEVTMRCQPILGHNTVFWYRQTMMQGLELLAYFRNRAPLDDSGMPKDRFSAEMPDATLATLKIQPSEPRDSAVYFCASGSPQGAGIETQYFGPGTRLLVL.

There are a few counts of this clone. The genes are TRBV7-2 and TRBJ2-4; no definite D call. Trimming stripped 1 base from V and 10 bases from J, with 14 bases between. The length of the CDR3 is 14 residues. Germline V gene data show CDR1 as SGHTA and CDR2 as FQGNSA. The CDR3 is CASSLGAEPKIQYF. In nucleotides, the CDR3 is TGTGCCAGCAGCTTAGGTGCCGAGCCGAAAATTCAGTACTTC.

The CDR3 loop is CASSQNSPSEQYF. CDR3 DNA sequence: TGTGCCAGCAGCCAAAACAGTCCCAGCGAGCAGTACTTC. The chain links TRBV14 to TRBJ2-7, with D unclear. The CDR3 contains 13 residues. Per the germline V gene, CDR1 is SGHDN and CDR2 is FVKESK. Between the trimmed V and J ends, which lost 2 bases and 6 bases, there was a span of 11 bases.

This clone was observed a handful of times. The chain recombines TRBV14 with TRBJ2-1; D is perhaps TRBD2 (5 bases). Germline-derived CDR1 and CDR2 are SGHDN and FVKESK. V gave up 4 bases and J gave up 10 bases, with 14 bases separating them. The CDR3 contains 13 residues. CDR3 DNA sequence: TGTGCCAGCAGCCCGACGGCGGGCCCAGAGCAGTTCTTC. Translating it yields CASSPTAGPEQFF.

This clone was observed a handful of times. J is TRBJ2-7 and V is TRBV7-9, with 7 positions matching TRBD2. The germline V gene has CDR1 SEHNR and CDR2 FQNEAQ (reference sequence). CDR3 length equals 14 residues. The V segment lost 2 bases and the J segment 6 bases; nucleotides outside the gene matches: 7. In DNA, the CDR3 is TGTGCCAGCAGCTTACAGACCGGGAGGACCGAGCAGTACTTC. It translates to CASSLQTGRTEQYF.

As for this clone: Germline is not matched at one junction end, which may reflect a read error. In DNA, the CDR3 is TGTGCTAGCAGCTTCGGACTAGCGGGAACCCAAGAGACCCAGTACTTC. As protein: CASSFGLAGTQETQYF. The chain is built from TRBV7-7 and TRBJ2-5, with 12 bases identical to TRBD2. Germline lookup yields CDR1 SSHAT and CDR2 FNYEAQ (reference sequence). The length of the CDR3 is 16 residues. Looking up the rest from reference TRBV7-7 and TRBJ2-5 gives the full variable domain: GAGVSQSPRYKVTKRGQDVTLRCDPISSHATLYWYQQALGQGPEFLTYFNYEAQPDKSGLPSDRFSAERPEGSISTLTIQRTEQRDSAMYRCASSFGLAGTQETQYFGPGTRLLVL.

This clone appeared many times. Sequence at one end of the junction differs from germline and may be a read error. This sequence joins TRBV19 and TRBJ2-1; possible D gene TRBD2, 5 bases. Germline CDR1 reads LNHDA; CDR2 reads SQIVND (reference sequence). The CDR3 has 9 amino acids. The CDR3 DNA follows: TGTGCCGGGAGACACCCGAGCATCTTC. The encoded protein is CAGRHPSIF. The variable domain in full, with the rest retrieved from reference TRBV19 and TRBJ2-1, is DGGITQSPKYLFRKEGQNVTLSCEQNLNHDAMYWYRQDPGQGLRLIYYSQIVNDFQKGDIAEGYSVSREKKESFPLTVTSAQKNPTAFYLCAGRHPSIFGPGTRLTVL.

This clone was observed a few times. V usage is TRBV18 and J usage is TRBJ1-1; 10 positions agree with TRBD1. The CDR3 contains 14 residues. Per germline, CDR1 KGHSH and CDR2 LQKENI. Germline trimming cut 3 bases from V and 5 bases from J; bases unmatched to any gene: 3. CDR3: CASSPGQGYTEAFF. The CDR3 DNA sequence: TGTGCCAGCTCACCGGGACAGGGGTATACTGAAGCTTTCTTT.

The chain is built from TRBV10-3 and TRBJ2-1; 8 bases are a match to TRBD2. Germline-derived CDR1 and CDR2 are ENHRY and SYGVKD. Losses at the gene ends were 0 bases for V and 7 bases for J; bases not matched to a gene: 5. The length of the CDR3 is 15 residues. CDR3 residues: CAISESKAGGNEQFF. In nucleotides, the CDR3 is TGTGCCATCAGTGAGTCTAAGGCGGGAGGAAATGAGCAGTTCTTC.

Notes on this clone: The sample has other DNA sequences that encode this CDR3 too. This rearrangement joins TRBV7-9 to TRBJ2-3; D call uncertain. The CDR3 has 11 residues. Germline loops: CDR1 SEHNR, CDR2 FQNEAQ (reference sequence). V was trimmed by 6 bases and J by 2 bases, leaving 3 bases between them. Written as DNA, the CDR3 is TGTGCCAGCAGTATCACAGATACGCAGTATTTT. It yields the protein CASSITDTQYF.

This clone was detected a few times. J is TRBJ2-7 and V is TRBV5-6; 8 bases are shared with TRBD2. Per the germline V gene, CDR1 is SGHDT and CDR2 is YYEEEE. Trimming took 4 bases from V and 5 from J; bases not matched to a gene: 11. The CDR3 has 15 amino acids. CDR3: CASSPPGGAMDEQYF. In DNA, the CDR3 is TGTGCCAGCAGCCCACCCGGGGGGGCTATGGACGAGCAGTACTTC.

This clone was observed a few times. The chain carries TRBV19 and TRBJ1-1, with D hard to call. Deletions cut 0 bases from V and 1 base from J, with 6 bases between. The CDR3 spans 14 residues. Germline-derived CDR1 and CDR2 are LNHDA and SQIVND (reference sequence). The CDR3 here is CASSIERKNTEAFF. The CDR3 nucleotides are TGTGCCAGTAGTATAGAGAGAAAGAACACTGAAGCTTTCTTT.

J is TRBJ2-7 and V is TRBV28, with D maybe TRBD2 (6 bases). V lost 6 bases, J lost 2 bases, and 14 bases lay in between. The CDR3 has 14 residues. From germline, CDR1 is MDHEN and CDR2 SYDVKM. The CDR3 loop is CASRVGGYPYEQYF. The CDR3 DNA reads TGTGCCAGCAGAGTGGGAGGCTACCCCTACGAGCAGTACTTC.

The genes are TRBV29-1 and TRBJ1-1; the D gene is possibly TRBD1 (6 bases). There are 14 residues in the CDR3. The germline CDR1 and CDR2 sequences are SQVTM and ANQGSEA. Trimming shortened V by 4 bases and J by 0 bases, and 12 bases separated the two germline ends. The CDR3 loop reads CSVVRTDMNTEAFF. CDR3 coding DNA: TGCAGCGTTGTCAGGACAGACATGAACACTGAAGCTTTCTTT.

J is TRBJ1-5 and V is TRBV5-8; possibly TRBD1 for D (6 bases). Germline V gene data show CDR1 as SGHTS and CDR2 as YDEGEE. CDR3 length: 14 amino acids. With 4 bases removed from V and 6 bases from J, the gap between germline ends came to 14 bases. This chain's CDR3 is CASSPGQPRQPQHF. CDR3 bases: TGTGCCAGCAGCCCAGGACAGCCCCGTCAGCCCCAGCATTTT.

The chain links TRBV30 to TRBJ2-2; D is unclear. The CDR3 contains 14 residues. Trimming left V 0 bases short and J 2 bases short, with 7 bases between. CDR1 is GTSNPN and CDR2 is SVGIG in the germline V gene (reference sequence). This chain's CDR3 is CAWSVRRNTGELFF. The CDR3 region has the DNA TGTGCCTGGAGTGTACGGCGTAACACCGGGGAGCTGTTTTTT.

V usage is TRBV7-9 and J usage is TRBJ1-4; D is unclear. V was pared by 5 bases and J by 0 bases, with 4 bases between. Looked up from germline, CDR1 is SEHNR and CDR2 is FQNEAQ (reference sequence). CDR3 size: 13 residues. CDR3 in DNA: TGTGCCAGCAGCAGGGCAACTAATGAAAAACTGTTTTTT. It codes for CASSRATNEKLFF.

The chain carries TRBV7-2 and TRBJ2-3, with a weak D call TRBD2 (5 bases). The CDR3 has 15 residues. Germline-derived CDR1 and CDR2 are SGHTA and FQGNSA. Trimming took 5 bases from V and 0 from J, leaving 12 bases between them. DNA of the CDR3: TGTGCCAGCAGCCAAAAGGGCGGGAGCACAGATACGCAGTATTTT. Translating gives CASSQKGGSTDTQYF.

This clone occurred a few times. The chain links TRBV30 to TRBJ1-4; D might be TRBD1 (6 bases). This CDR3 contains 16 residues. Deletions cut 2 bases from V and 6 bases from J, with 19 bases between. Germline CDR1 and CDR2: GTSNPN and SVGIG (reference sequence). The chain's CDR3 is CAWSLNRGGRHEKLFF. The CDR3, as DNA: TGTGCCTGGAGTCTCAACCGCGGGGGGCGACATGAAAAACTGTTTTTT.

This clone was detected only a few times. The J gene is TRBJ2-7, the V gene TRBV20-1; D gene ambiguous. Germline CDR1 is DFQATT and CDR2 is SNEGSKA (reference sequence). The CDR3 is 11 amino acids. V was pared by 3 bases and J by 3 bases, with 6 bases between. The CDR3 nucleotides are TGCAGTGCTAGGTACAGCTACGAGCAGTACTTC. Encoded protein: CSARYSYEQYF.

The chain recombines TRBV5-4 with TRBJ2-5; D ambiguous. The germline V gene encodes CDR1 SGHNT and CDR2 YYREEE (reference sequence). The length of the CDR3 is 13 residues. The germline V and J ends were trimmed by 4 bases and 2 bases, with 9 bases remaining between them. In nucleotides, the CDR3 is TGTGCCAGCAGCCCCCCGCAGCAAGAGACCCAGTACTTC. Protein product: CASSPPQQETQYF.

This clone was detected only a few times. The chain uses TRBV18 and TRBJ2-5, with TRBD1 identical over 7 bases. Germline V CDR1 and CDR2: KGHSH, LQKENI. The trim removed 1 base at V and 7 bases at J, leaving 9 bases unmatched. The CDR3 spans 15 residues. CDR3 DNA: TGTGCCAGCTCACCACGGACAGGCTTTGGGGGGACCCAGTACTTC. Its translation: CASSPRTGFGGTQYF.